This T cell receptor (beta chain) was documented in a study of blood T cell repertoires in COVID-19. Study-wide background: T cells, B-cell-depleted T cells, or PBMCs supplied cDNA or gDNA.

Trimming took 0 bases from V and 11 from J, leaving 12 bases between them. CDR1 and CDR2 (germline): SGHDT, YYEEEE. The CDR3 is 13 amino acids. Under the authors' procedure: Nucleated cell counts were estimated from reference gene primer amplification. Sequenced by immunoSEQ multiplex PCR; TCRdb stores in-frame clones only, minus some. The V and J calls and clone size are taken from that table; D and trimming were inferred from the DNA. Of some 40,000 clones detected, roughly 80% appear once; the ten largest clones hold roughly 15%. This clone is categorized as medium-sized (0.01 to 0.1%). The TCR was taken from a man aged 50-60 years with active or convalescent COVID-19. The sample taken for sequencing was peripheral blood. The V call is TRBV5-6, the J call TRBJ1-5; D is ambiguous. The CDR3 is CASSLGRSEAQHF. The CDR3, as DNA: TGTGCCAGCAGCTTGGGCCGCTCAGAGGCCCAGCATTTT.